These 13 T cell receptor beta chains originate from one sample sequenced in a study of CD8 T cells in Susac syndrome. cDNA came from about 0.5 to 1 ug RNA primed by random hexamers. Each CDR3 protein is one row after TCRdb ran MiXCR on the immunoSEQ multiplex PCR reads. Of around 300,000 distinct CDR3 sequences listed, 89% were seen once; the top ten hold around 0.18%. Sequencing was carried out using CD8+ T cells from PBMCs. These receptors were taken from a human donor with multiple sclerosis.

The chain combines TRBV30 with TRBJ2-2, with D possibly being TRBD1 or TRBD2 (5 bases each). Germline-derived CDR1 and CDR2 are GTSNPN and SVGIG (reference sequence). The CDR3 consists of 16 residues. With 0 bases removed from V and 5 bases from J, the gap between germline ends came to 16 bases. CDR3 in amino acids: CAWSVLWDGHTGELFF. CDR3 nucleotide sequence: TGTGCCTGGAGTGTACTTTGGGACGGCCATACCGGGGAGCTGTTTTTT.

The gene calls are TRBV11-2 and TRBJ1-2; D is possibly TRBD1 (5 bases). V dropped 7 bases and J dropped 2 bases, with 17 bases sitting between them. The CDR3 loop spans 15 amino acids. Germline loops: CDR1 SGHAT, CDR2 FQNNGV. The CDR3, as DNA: TGTGCCAGCACCGGGACTGTGGAGGGGAACTATGGCTACACCTTC. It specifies CASTGTVEGNYGYTF.

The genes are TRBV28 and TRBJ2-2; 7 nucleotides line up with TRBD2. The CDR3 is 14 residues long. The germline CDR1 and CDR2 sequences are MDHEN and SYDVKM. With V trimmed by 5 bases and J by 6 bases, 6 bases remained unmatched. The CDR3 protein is CASSGTTYSGELFF. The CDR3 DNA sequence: TGTGCCAGCAGTGGGACTACCTATTCCGGGGAGCTGTTTTTT.

In DNA form, the CDR3 reads TGTGCCTGCCCCGTGGAGGGCGGGAATTCACCCCTCCACTTT. Its translation is CACPVEGGNSPLHF. V gene TRBV30 combines with J gene TRBJ1-6; D is ambiguous. Trimming stripped 6 bases from V and 7 bases from J, with 16 bases between. The CDR3 length is 14 residues. Germline V lookup: CDR1 GTSNPN, CDR2 SVGIG (reference sequence).

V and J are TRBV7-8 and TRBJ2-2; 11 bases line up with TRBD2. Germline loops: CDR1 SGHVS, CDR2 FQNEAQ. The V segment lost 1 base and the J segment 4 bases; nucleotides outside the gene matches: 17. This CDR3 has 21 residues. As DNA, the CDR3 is TGTGCCAGCAGCTTAGTTCTCGGAGTAGCGGGGGGGCTTAATCCCACCGGGGAGCTGTTTTTT. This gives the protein CASSLVLGVAGGLNPTGELFF.

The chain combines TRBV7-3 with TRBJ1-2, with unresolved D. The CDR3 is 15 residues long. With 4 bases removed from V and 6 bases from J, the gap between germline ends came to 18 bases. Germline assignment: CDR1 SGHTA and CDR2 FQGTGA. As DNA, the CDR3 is TGTGCCAGCAGCTCTTCCCCCGGGGAACGGCATGGCTACACCTTC. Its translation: CASSSSPGERHGYTF.

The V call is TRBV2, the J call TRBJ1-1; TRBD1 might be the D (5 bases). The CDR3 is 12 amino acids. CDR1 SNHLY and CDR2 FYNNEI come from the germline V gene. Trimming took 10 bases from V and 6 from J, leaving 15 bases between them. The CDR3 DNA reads TGTGCCAAACGTGGCCCGACAGCTGAAGCTTTCTTT. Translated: CAKRGPTAEAFF. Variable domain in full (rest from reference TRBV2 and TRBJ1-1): EPEVTQTPSHQVTQMGQEVILRCVPISNHLYFYWYRQILGQKVEFLVSFYNNEISEKSEIFDDQFSVERPDGSNFTLKIRSTKLEDSAMYFCAKRGPTAEAFFGQGTRLTVV.

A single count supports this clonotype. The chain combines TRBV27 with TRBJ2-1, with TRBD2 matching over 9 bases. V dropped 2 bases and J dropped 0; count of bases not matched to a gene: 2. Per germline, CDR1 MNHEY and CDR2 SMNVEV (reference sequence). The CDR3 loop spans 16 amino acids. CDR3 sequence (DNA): TGTGCCAGCAGTTTAATAGCGGGGGCCTCCTACAATGAGCAGTTCTTC. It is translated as CASSLIAGASYNEQFF.

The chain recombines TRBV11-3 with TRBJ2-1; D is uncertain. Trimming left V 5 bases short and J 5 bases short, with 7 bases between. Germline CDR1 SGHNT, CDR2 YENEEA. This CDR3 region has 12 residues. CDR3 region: CASSGINNEQFF. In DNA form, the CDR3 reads TGTGCCAGCAGCGGCATTAACAATGAGCAGTTCTTC.

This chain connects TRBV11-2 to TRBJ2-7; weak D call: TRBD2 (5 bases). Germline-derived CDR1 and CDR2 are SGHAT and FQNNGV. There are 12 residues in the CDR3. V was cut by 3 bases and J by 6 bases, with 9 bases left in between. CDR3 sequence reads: CASSLVSAEQYF. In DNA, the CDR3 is TGTGCCAGCAGCTTGGTTAGCGCCGAGCAGTACTTC.

The CDR3 bases are TGTGCCAGCAGCCAACCCGAAGGGGGGGAGTGGAGCAATCAGCCCCAGCATTTT. Translated, it gives CASSQPEGGEWSNQPQHF. J is TRBJ1-5 and V is TRBV3-1, with TRBD1 as a possible D gene (6 bases). The CDR3 extends over 18 amino acids. Trimming removed 2 bases from V and 1 base from J, with 18 bases in between. Germline V lookup: CDR1 LGHDT, CDR2 YNNKEL (reference sequence).

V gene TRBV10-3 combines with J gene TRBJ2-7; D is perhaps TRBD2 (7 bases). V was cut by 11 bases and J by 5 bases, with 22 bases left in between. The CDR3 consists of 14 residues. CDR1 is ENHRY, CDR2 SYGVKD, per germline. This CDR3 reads CAFPCPGGLNEQYF. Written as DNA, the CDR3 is TGTGCCTTCCCCTGCCCGGGGGGCTTGAACGAGCAGTACTTC.

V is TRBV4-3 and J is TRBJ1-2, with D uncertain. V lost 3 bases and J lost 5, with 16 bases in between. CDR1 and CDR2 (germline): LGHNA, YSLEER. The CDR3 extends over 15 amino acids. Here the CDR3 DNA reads TGCGCCAGCAGCCAGGAAGAGGCGGCTCCGTATGGCTACACCTTC. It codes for CASSQEEAAPYGYTF.